This TCR beta chain was sequenced for a study of cytomegalovirus exposure and HLA in healthy donors. Germline V lookup: CDR1 MNHEY, CDR2 SVGAGI. The CDR3 sequence is 16 residues long. V dropped 2 bases and J dropped 8 bases, with 21 bases sitting between them. A multiplex PCR was run with 60 Vbeta primers and 13 Jbeta primers. Measured with immunoSEQ multiplex PCR; TCRdb has only the in-frame clones, and not every one. The table includes roughly 140,000 clones, 70% to 80% detected once. The genes are TRBV6-5 and TRBJ1-2; a possible D gene is TRBD1 (5 bases). The TCR originated in a woman between 50 and 59 years old in good health and CMV-seronegative. Sequencing was performed on PBMCs. CDR3: CASSYRPGGEGSGYTF. CDR3 DNA sequence: TGTGCCAGCAGTTACCGACCGGGGGGGGAAGGGTCGGGCTACACCTTC.